This T cell receptor beta chain was profiled in a study of blood T cell repertoires in COVID-19. V shed 4 bases and J shed 3 bases, with 10 bases lying between them. The CDR3 sequence is 13 residues long. The V gene's germline CDR1 is LGHDT and CDR2 YNNKEL (reference sequence). This clone was seen only once. Profiling relied on immunoSEQ multiplex PCR, and the TCRdb table lists in-frame clones only, not all of them. The table has over 65,000 clones, less than 90% seen once. This chain joins TRBV3-1 (or the pseudogene TRBV3-2) and TRBJ2-7; maybe TRBD1 (6 bases). This clonotype originated in a man older than 75 with COVID-19, enrolled during active disease. Sequencing was done on a sample of peripheral blood. CDR3 nucleotides: TGTGCCAGCAGCCCCGGGACAAACTACGAGCAGTACTTC. Protein sequence: CASSPGTNYEQYF.